The rows below give T cell receptor beta chains drawn from one sample of a study of CD8 T cells in ankylosing spondylitis. Each CDR3 protein is one row after TCRdb ran MiXCR on the 5' RACE reads. The sample has fewer than 400,000 distinct CDR3 sequences, 8% seen once. The sequencing sample was made of blood, either unsorted or a sorted T cell fraction (not recorded which). The source is a male donor with ankylosing spondylitis. Each CDR3 is given with its conserved first and last residue. Each record gives: V gene, D gene, clone size, J gene, CDR3 DNA, CDR3 protein. The D gene is left open where the match is weak. Rows give clone size only sometimes, using once, few, many, or a class for an expanded clone.

>TRBV13|NA|NA|TRBJ2-7
TGTGCCAGCAGCTTTCGGGGGGCGCATTACGAGCAGTACTTC
CASSFRGAHYEQYF
>TRBV20-1|TRBD1|few|TRBJ2-1
TGCAGTGCTGGACGGGACAGGGTATACAATGAGCAGTTCTTC
CSAGRDRVYNEQFF
>TRBV12-5|NA|NA|TRBJ2-5
TGTGCTAGTGGTTTGCCGCGGGGGACATCACAAGAGACCCAGTACTTC
CASGLPRGTSQETQYF
>TRBV15|NA|few|TRBJ2-1
TGTGCCACCAGCAGAGACGTGGCAAGCTCCTACAATGAGCAGTTCTTC
CATSRDVASSYNEQFF
>TRBV5-1|NA|many|TRBJ1-4
TGCGCCAGCAGCTTGGTTACTGCTAATGAAAAACTGTTTTTT
CASSLVTANEKLFF
>TRBV20-1|NA|few|TRBJ1-5
TGCAGTGCTAACGACCTAAGCAATCAGCCCCAGCATTTT
CSANDLSNQPQHF
>TRBV7-2|NA|few|TRBJ2-7
TGTGCCAGCAGCTTAGTGGCAGTTAGAGGCGAGCAGTACTTC
CASSLVAVRGEQYF
>TRBV12-3/TRBV12-4|NA|few|TRBJ2-1
TGTGCCAGCAGTATCTCGGGAGAATACAATGAGCAGTTCTTC
CASSISGEYNEQFF
>TRBV9|NA|NA|TRBJ1-2
TGTGCCAGCAGCACCTCGGAAGCCTATGGCTACACCTTC
CASSTSEAYGYTF
>TRBV7-9|NA|many|TRBJ2-5
TGTGCCAGCAGCTTCCCACAGGACGAGACCCAGTACTTC
CASSFPQDETQYF
>TRBV6-1|TRBD2|many|TRBJ2-7
TGTGCCAGCAACTCGTGGGGGGGTTTATACGAGCAGTACTTC
CASNSWGGLYEQYF
>TRBV7-9|NA|NA|TRBJ1-1
TGTGCCAGCAGCTTAGTGGGGCGCTTCCCTGAAGCTTTCTTT
CASSLVGRFPEAFF
>TRBV27|TRBD2|NA|TRBJ2-7
TGTGCCAGCAGTTTATTACCGGGAGGGCCCTACGAGCAGTACTTC
CASSLLPGGPYEQYF
>TRBV3-1|NA|many|TRBJ2-1
TGTGCCAGCAGCCCCCGGGGATACAATGAGCAGTTCTTC
CASSPRGYNEQFF